This TCR beta chain emerged from a study of cytomegalovirus exposure and HLA in healthy donors (dated by TCRdb to about 2017). For the study in its entirety: An earlier analysis of around 600 of the donors reported approximately 290 Gb of sequence data and 117 million unique TCR beta sequences from 150 million to 200 million T cells. The study used immunosequencing to profile the T cell repertoires of approximately 650 subjects and linked those repertoires to cytomegalovirus serostatus. To study patterns of TCR occurrence, a later analysis re-analyzed previously published TCR beta repertoires from more than 550 donors and added high-resolution HLA genotyping. Across some 400 genotyped donors of the cohort, an average of about 200,000 unique TCR beta nucleotide sequences per donor were sequenced, and 15% to 20% of those sequences were non-productive. Typing coverage varied by locus: about 620-630 donors for A, B, C, DRB1 and DQB1; about 520 for DQA1; more than 600 for DPA1; some 470 for DPB1. A later genetic analysis used genome-wide SNP genotypes for about 65% of the roughly 670 donors, treating that subset as a discovery cohort. A separate validation cohort of roughly 130 different subjects was used in addition to the roughly 670-subject first cohort. Every discovery cohort repertoire had been produced on one sequencing platform. The study aimed to test whether cataloging public T cell receptors could reveal signatures of past pathogen exposure. Roughly 5 DR-DQ haplotypes were handled as single units for association and clustering because linkage in the cohort was strong. An earlier analysis of 587 of the donors applied high-throughput TCR beta sequencing to assess whether each TCR beta V gene segment acted as functional or pseudogenic. The genetic ancestry cluster associated with self-reported Caucasian donors included about 84% of the 398 genotyped donors. Donor age, sex, ethnicity and CMV serostatus were compiled together with the repertoire data. In the later analysis, no new phenotypic data were used to find candidate immune exposures; instead, reliance was placed on TCR beta sequences and their occurrence across donors. About 280 gigabases of sequencing data and tens of millions of unique TCR sequences were included in an early release covering several hundred HLA-typed donors. The study combined high-throughput TCR immunosequencing, statistical association of individual TCRs with disease status, and machine learning to predict cytomegalovirus infection status. Class I and class II HLA loci were covered by the typing at four-digit resolution.

The cohort comprised some 700 healthy bone marrow donors. At the time of sampling, all cohort members were nominally healthy, though unrecorded immune exposures were likely present. The donor tested CMV seronegative and was one of the 352 seronegative cohort members. A peripheral blood sample was provided by each donor, and peripheral blood mononuclear cells were used for TCR beta sequencing. Genomic DNA extraction from the blood cell samples was performed with the Qiagen DNeasy Blood Extraction Kit. From a lookup of the germline V gene, CDR1 and CDR2 are SGHRS and YFSETQ. The CDR3, from cysteine to phenylalanine, totals 15 residues. The retained sequence is limited to the CDR3, 45 bases, with the frame set at the first base. V is pared back by 1 base and J by 3 bases, with 11 bases lying between the germline termini. Library preparation was by the immunoSEQ multiplex PCR assay. The multiplex PCR relied on a mix of 60 forward primers for TCR Vbeta segments and 13 reverse primers for TCR Jbeta segments. The CDR3 region of rearranged TCR beta genes was amplified from genomic DNA with a multiplex PCR assay. The Illumina HiSeq System was used to sequence the amplified TCR beta libraries as 87-base-pair reads. Per the authors' processing: A later analysis counted approximately 84 million unique TCR beta chains across the roughly 700 repertoires, and some 11 million of these chains were shared by at least two donors. To remove PCR and sequencing errors, raw reads were error-corrected and collapsed into unique sequences using a nearest-neighbor algorithm that merged closely related sequences. V, D and J gene segments were assigned by aligning CDR3 sequences to IMGT reference sequences. For a sequence to be retained, a match of at least six nucleotides to both a V gene segment and a J gene segment was required. A rearrangement was called productive if the CDR3 had no stop codons and remained in frame with V and J, and every other rearrangement was called non-productive. CDR3 was defined by IMGT convention, running from the second conserved V-encoded cysteine to the conserved J-encoded phenylalanine. The earlier analysis of 500 to 650 of the donors excluded any sequence lacking an unambiguous match to a single V gene segment. In an earlier analysis of a few hundred of the donors, a V segment was called functional when productive rearrangements were above 56.7%, and segregating when the standard deviation between donors exceeded 5%. A statistical classification framework was built to diagnose cytomegalovirus status from the catalog of TCR beta chain sequences. In a later analysis, TCR nucleotide sequences were compared against IMGT/GENE-DB human TR gene sequences so that V and J genes could be assigned. A later analysis assigned CDR3 sequences and most-parsimonious VDJ recombination scenarios with the TCRdist pipeline. In a later analysis, each TCR beta chain was defined by its CDR3 amino acid sequence together with its V-gene family, and reads without a unique V-gene family were excluded. To address suspected cross-contamination and a sequencing artifact, a later analysis removed roughly 640 highly shared, low-generation-probability nucleotide sequences. For each public chain, a later analysis derived a clonal expansion index from normalized ranks of inferred template counts within each repertoire. A later analysis computed generation probabilities with a VDJ recombination model fitted to out-of-frame rearrangements, and checked the results against IGoR. In a later analysis, TCR-TCR, TCR-HLA and TCR-CMV co-occurrence was scored with hypergeometric tests, and a repertoire-size bias correction was applied to TCR pairs. A later analysis estimated false discovery rates by permuting HLA or CMV assignments 20 times. In a later analysis, co-occurring TCRs were grouped with DBSCAN, and TCRdist sequence similarity was added when clustering was performed within HLA-allele-positive subsets. Repertoires with fewer than 30,000 or more than 120,000 public chains were left out of co-occurrence clustering, as were four to six repertoires with anomalous nucleotide sharing. The source is immuneACCESS, and TCRdb retained only in-frame sequences with V and J called. Part of the clones is not carried over; for the studies checked, unresolved V genes explain less than half of this, and the remainder is unexplained. That table furnishes V, J and clone size, whereas the DNA furnished D and trimming. Counted in this sample were 160,000 or so clones; around three quarters of them appeared once. The ten largest clones capture about 1% of the sample.

Paper-wide results and their limitations: At a false discovery rate of 0.05, a later analysis linked fewer than 20,000 TCR beta sequences to specific HLA alleles. The cohort was sequenced for TCR beta chains only, and without alpha or paired-chain data the features that could be detected were limited. Broadly in line with IMGT annotations, most TCR beta V segments showed up in productive rearrangements about 90% or about 30% of the time in an earlier analysis of around 600 of the donors. A later analysis found that most CMV-associated TCR beta chains appeared HLA-restricted, with HLA associations seemingly driven largely by CMV exposure. Correlated functional status among segregating V segments might reflect linkage disequilibrium, but an unknown experimental factor could not be ruled out. An association between a missense DCLRE1C variant and V-gene and J-gene trimming of TCR beta chains was found in a later genetic analysis and replicated in an independent cohort. The only immune exposure information available for the cohort was CMV serostatus. The earlier analysis of around 600 of the donors excluded 15 to 20 rarely observed V segments, including chromosome 9 orphons, because counts were too low. The sequencing pipeline was judged likely to have produced a cluster of highly shared sequence variants as a technical artifact. Across donors, most TCR sequences were observed very rarely, whereas some public TCRs were present in many individuals. Because the 87-base-pair reads could not distinguish some IMGT-functional V segments, including TRBV6-2 and TRBV6-3, those segments were excluded. The authors suggested that the approach could potentially be generalized to other disease states and immunological phenotypes. In a later analysis, several top co-occurrence clusters were reported to appear linked to parvovirus B19, influenza, CMV and Epstein-Barr virus. In a later analysis, the rate of TCR association differed among HLA loci, with DRB1 alleles having the most associated TCRs and HLA-C alleles having the fewest. Because some donors lacked HLA typing at each locus, the association tests relied only on the typed subset. Compared with equally common non-associated chains, HLA-associated TCR beta chains in a later analysis were more clonally expanded and had lower generation probabilities. When HLA alleles, especially DR and DQ, strongly co-occurred, TCR associations were difficult to assign to individual alleles. A further reported finding was that TCR beta sequences accurately predicted the HLA-A and HLA-B alleles for most subjects in the first cohort. A few of the identified cytomegalovirus-associated TCR beta chains were confirmed in vitro to be specific for cytomegalovirus antigens. Presence/absence analyses assumed roughly uniform sequencing depth across donors, an assumption that may not hold. In the study, around 160 TCR beta chains were listed as associated with cytomegalovirus. A later genetic analysis reported fewer N-insertions in productive TCRs among donors in an Asian-associated ancestry cluster than the roughly 690-donor mean. The classifier was reported to diagnose cytomegalovirus status with high specificity and sensitivity in both the original and validation cohorts.

Details on this clone: Its antigen is not yet known. Within one base of it there is no much larger clone, and no base qualities were kept.

The chain couples TRBV5-1 to TRBJ2-1; the D gene is possibly TRBD2, with 5 bases matching. The clonotype originates from a woman aged 35 to 49 in good health and CMV-seronegative. Sequences were obtained from PBMCs. The bases read TGCGCCAGCAGCTTGCAACTAGTGGGCTACAATGAGCAGTTCTTC. Its protein is CASSLQLVGYNEQFF. Reference TRBV5-1 and TRBJ2-1 genes cover what lies past the CDR3, so the full variable domain is KAGVTQTPRYLIKTRGQQVTLSCSPISGHRSVSWYQQTPGQGLQFLFEYFSETQRNKGNFPGRFSGRQFSNSRSEMNVSTLELGDSALYLCASSLQLVGYNEQFFGPGTRLTVL.